The text below deals with one TCR beta chain. The record originates from a study of CD8 T cells in Susac syndrome. Germline CDR1 is SQVTM and CDR2 is ANQGSEA. V shed 3 bases and J shed 12 bases, with 26 bases lying between them. The CDR3 extends over 15 amino acids. RNA, at about 0.5 to 1 ug, was reverse transcribed with random hexamers. TCRdb ran MiXCR on the immunoSEQ multiplex PCR reads and lists one entry per CDR3 protein. The table includes some 250,000 distinct CDR3 sequences, about 96% detected once. This sequence was found in a human donor with Susac syndrome. This chain connects TRBV29-1 to TRBJ1-1; the D gene is possibly TRBD1 (6 bases). The sequenced sample consisted of CD4+ T cells from PBMCs. CDR3 bases: TGCAGCGTTGATGTTACCGGGACACCTTTCCGGATGCCTTTCTTT. This translates into CSVDVTGTPFRMPFF. The variable domain in full, with the rest retrieved from reference TRBV29-1 and TRBJ1-1, is SAVISQKPSRDICQRGTSLTIQCQVDSQVTMMFWYRQQPGQSLTLIATANQGSEATYESGFVIDKFPISRPNLTFSTLTVSNMSPEDSSIYLCSVDVTGTPFRMPFFGQGTRLTVV.